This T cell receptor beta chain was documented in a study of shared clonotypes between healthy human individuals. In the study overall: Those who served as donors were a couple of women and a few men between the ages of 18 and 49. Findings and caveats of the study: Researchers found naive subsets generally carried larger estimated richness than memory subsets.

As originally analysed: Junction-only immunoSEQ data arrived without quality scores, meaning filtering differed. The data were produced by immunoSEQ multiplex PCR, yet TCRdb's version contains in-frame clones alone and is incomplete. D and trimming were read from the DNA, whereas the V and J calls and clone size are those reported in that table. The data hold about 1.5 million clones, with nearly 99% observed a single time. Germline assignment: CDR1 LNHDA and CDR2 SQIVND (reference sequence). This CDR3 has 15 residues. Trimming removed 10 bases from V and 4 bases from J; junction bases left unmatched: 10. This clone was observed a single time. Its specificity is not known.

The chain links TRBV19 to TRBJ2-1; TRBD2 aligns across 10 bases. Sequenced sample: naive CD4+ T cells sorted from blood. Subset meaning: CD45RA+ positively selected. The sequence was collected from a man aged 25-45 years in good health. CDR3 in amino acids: CATTQAGGPYNEQFF. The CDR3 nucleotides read TGTGCCACCACACAAGCGGGAGGGCCGTACAATGAGCAGTTCTTC.